The 9 T cell receptor beta chains reported below all come from one sample, sequenced in a study of CD8+CD57+ T cells in acquired aplastic anemia. TCR beta VDJ and CDR3 profiles were obtained from a genomic DNA template. Each CDR3 protein is one row after TCRdb ran MiXCR on the reads. The table shows approximately 380,000 distinct CDR3 sequences, with approximately 70% occurring only once. The specimen was sorted CD4+, CD8+, or CD8+CD57+ T cells (not recorded which) from PBMCs. Receptor source: a human donor in good health, serving as a control.

A remark on this clonotype: One end of the junction does not line up with germline, which may come from a read error. This chain links TRBV9 with TRBJ1-2; unclear D gene. The germline CDR1 and CDR2 sequences are SGDLS and YYNGEE. This CDR3 contains 14 residues. CDR3 amino acids: CASSVSGLVYEQSF. The CDR3 region has the DNA TGTGCCAGCAGCGTCTCGGGCCTAGTCTACGAGCAGTCCTTC.

V gene TRBV20-1 combines with J gene TRBJ1-1; 8 bases fit TRBD1. Germline CDR1 and CDR2: DFQATT and SNEGSKA (reference sequence). The CDR3 extends over 14 amino acids. V was clipped by 0 bases and J by 4 bases; unmatched bases: 4. CDR3 in DNA: TGCAGTGCTAGAGACCAGGACAGGGCCACTGAAGCTTTCTTT. This encodes CSARDQDRATEAFF.

This clonotype was seen many times. J is TRBJ2-5 and V is TRBV20-1, with 7 nucleotides matching TRBD2. CDR3 length: 14 amino acids. J gave up 4 bases and V 5 bases, and 10 bases lay outside the gene matches. Germline V gives CDR1 DFQATT, CDR2 SNEGSKA (reference sequence). The CDR3 here is CSAGSGAYVETQYF. CDR3 DNA: TGCAGTGCTGGGAGCGGGGCCTACGTAGAGACCCAGTACTTC.

This rearrangement joins TRBV25-1 to TRBJ2-7, with D perhaps matching TRBD1 (6 bases). The CDR3 contains 13 residues. With 5 bases removed from V and 3 bases from J, the gap between germline ends came to 11 bases. Germline CDR1 reads MGHDK; CDR2 reads SYGVNS. CDR3 nucleotides: TGTGCCAGCAGTTCCGGGACACGCTACGAGCAGTACTTC. This translates into CASSSGTRYEQYF.

This clonotype was recorded only once. The rearrangement links TRBV19 to TRBJ2-3, with 8 bases matching TRBD1. V trimming: 9 bases; J trimming: 0 bases; junction bases outside the gene matches: 5. This CDR3 has 14 residues. The germline gives CDR1 LNHDA, CDR2 SQIVND (reference sequence). CDR3 protein: CASRDRGSTDTQYF. The CDR3 DNA reads TGTGCCAGCAGAGACAGGGGCAGCACAGATACGCAGTATTTT. Combining the CDR3 with reference TRBV19 and TRBJ2-3 gives the whole variable domain DGGITQSPKYLFRKEGQNVTLSCEQNLNHDAMYWYRQDPGQGLRLIYYSQIVNDFQKGDIAEGYSVSREKKESFPLTVTSAQKNPTAFYLCASRDRGSTDTQYFGPGTRLTVL.

This clonotype was seen repeatedly, ten times or more. This sequence joins TRBV27 and TRBJ1-2; no definite D call. CDR3 length: 13 residues. V dropped 5 bases and J dropped 8 bases, with 15 bases sitting between them. In germline, CDR1 is MNHEY, CDR2 SMNVEV (reference sequence). The CDR3 loop reads CASSTRHLWGYTF. The CDR3 DNA is TGTGCCAGCAGTACAAGACACCTTTGGGGCTACACCTTC.

Points on this clonotype: The CDR3 ends on some other residue instead of the conserved phenylalanine or tryptophan, so this is likely a read error. It is unclear where the CDR3 begins or ends on the DNA, so no DNA is shown, and the CDR3 is as TCRdb lists it. V gene TRBV2 combines with J gene TRBJ2-2; the table assigns TRBD1, which was not confirmed against the DNA. The CDR3 totals 15 residues, both ends included. Per germline, CDR1 SNHLY and CDR2 FYNNEI. The CDR3 loop is CASYRDPNETQYFVP.

On this clonotype itself: The CDR3 end shows no conserved phenylalanine or tryptophan, and so a read error is likely. It is unclear where the CDR3 begins or ends on the DNA, so no DNA is shown, and the CDR3 is as TCRdb lists it. The chain carries TRBV9 and TRBJ2-3; TRBD1, the table's D call, lacks a check against the DNA. The CDR3 sequence runs 13 residues, both termini included. Germline V gives CDR1 SGDLS, CDR2 YYNGEE. The CDR3 protein is CASSPLDRGHETL.

As for this clonotype: This may come from a read error, since a much larger clone is one base off. This chain connects TRBV6-6 to TRBJ2-1, with D tentatively TRBD1 (5 bases). Germline CDR1 MNHNY, CDR2 SVGAGI (reference sequence). This CDR3 contains 12 residues. CDR3 amino acids: CASSFDSNGQFF. The CDR3 DNA sequence: TGTGCCAGCAGCTTTGACAGCAATGGGCAGTTCTTC.